These 5 T cell receptor beta chains were sequenced from one sample in a study of T cell repertoires in cytomegalovirus infection. TCRdb re-derived calls from the reads in MiXCR, one entry per CDR3 protein. The sample has around 530,000 distinct CDR3 sequences; approximately 26% are singletons. Sequencing used PBMCs. The receptor set was obtained from a human donor in good health (CMV status not recorded). Some clones in this sample may be carry-over from other donors' samples.

This clonotype was found a few times. The chain uses TRBV7-2 and TRBJ1-6; D call uncertain. Germline values: CDR1 SGHTA, CDR2 FQGNSA. The CDR3 runs 15 residues. Between the trimmed V and J ends, which lost 5 bases and 5 bases, there was a span of 13 bases. Written as DNA, the CDR3 is TGTGCCAGCAGCCCTAACCAAATGGATAATTCACCCCTCCACTTT. Its protein product is CASSPNQMDNSPLHF.

The sample holds many counts of this clonotype. V usage is TRBV7-8 and J usage is TRBJ2-3, with 10 bases aligning to TRBD2. Per germline, CDR1 SGHVS and CDR2 FQNEAQ. The CDR3 spans 16 residues. V lost 1 base and J lost 2; bases outside the gene matches: 3. As DNA, the CDR3 is TGTGCCAGCAGCTTAGTCACTAGCGGGACCACAGATACGCAGTATTTT. This translates into CASSLVTSGTTDTQYF. Full variable domain (rest looked up from reference TRBV7-8 and TRBJ2-3): GAGVSQSPRYKVAKRGQDVALRCDPISGHVSLFWYQQALGQGPEFLTYFQNEAQLDKSGLPSDRFFAERPEGSVSTLKIQRTQQEDSAVYLCASSLVTSGTTDTQYFGPGTRLTVL.

The chain employs TRBV9 and TRBJ1-1, with D unresolved. The germline V and J ends were trimmed by 0 bases and 3 bases, with 3 bases remaining between them. The germline gives CDR1 SGDLS, CDR2 YYNGEE. This CDR3 contains 12 residues. CDR3 in DNA: TGTGCCAGCAGCGTAGAAGACACTGAAGCTTTCTTT. This encodes CASSVEDTEAFF.

The chain combines TRBV28 with TRBJ1-1; 8 nucleotides line up with TRBD1. The V gene end was trimmed by 1 base and the J gene end by 5 bases; junction bases not matched to a gene: 6. Looked up from germline, CDR1 is MDHEN and CDR2 is SYDVKM. CDR3 size: 15 residues. For the CDR3, the DNA is TGTGCCAGCAGTTTATCAGGACAGGGTCGGACTGAAGCTTTCTTT. Its protein product is CASSLSGQGRTEAFF.

The chain employs TRBV28 and TRBJ2-4; D is perhaps TRBD1 (5 bases). CDR1 and CDR2 (germline): MDHEN, SYDVKM. V lost 6 bases and J lost 5, with 11 bases in between. The CDR3 contains 13 residues. The CDR3 loop is CASRSQTENIQYF. The CDR3 DNA sequence: TGTGCCAGCAGATCCCAGACAGAAAACATTCAGTACTTC.